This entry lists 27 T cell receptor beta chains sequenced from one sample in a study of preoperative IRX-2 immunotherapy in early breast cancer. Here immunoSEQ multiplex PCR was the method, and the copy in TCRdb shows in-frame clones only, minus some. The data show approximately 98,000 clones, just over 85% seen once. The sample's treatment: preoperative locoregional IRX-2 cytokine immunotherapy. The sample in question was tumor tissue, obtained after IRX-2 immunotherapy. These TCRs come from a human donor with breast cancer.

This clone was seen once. The CDR3 here is CASSLDRLKNTGELFF. In nucleotides, the CDR3 is TGTGCCAGCAGTCTGGACAGGTTGAAGAACACCGGGGAGCTGTTTTTT. The chain is built from TRBV28 and TRBJ2-2, with TRBD1 matching 7 bases. Germline trimming cut 5 bases from V and 1 base from J; bases unmatched to any gene: 7. Germline V gene data show CDR1 as MDHEN and CDR2 as SYDVKM. CDR3 length equals 16 residues.

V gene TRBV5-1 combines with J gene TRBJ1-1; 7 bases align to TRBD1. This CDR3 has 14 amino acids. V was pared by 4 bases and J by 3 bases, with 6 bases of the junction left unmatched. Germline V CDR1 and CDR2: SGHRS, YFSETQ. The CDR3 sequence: CASSPTGLYTEAFF. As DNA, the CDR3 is TGCGCCAGCAGCCCGACAGGGTTGTACACTGAAGCTTTCTTT.

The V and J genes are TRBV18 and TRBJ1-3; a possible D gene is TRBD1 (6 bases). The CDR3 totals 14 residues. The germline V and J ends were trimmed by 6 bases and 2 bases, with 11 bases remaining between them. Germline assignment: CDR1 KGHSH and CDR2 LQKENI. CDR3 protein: CASSEGGPGNTIYF. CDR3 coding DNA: TGTGCCAGCTCTGAAGGGGGGCCTGGAAACACCATATATTTT.

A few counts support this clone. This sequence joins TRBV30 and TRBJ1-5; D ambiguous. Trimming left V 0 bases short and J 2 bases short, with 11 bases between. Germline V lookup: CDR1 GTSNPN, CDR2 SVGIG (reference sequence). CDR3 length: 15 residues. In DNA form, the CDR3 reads TGTGCCTGGAGTGTAAGACGCGAGGGCAATCAGCCCCAGCATTTT. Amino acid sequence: CAWSVRREGNQPQHF.

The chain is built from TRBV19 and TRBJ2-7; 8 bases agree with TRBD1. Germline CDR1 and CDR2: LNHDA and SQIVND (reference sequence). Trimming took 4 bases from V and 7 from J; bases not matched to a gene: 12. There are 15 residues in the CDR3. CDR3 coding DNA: TGTGCCAGTAGTAAATCCGGGACAGGCGGCGGAGAGCAGTACTTC. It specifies CASSKSGTGGGEQYF.

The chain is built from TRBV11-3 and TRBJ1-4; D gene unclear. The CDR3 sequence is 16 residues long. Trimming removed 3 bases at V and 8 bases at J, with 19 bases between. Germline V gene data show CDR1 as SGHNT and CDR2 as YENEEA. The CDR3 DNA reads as TGTGCCAGCAGCTTGGAACCGGCGGGAGTAAAAGAAAAACTGTTTTTT. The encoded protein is CASSLEPAGVKEKLFF.

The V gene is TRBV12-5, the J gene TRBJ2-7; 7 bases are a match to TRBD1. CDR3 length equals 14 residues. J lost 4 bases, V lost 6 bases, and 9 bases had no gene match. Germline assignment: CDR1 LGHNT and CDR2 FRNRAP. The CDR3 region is CASGRTGTFYEQYF. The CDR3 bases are TGTGCTAGTGGCCGGACAGGAACATTTTACGAGCAGTACTTC.

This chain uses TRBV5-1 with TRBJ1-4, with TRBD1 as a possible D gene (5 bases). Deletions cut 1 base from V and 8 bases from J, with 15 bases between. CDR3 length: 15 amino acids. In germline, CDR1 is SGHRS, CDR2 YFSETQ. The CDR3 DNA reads TGCGCCAGCAGCTTGTCGGGGGACGCCGACGAAAAACTGTTTTTT. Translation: CASSLSGDADEKLFF.

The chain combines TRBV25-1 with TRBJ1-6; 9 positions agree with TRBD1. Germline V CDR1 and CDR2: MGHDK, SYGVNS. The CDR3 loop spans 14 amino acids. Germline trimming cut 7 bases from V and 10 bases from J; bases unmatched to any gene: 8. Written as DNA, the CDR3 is TGTGCCAGCACCGAACAGGGGGCCGGATCACCCCTCCACTTT. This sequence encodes CASTEQGAGSPLHF.

The CDR3 nucleotides are TGTGCCAGCACTCGGGGGAGTAGAGACATTCAGTACTTC. Translation gives CASTRGSRDIQYF. The chain couples TRBV28 to TRBJ2-4; D is possibly TRBD2 (6 bases). Trimming pared 7 bases from V and 8 bases from J, leaving 15 bases between. CDR3 length: 13 residues. The germline CDR1 and CDR2 sequences are MDHEN and SYDVKM.

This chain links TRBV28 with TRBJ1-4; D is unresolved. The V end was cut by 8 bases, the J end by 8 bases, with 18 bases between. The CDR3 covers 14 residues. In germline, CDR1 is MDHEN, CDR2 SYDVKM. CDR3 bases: TGTGCCAGCGGATCGTTGGGCGGGAAAGAAAAACTGTTTTTT. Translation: CASGSLGGKEKLFF.

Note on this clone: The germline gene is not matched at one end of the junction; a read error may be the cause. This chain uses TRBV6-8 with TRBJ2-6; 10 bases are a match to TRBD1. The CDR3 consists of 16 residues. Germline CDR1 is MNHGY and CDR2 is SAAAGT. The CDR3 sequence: CTSRQTGGAGANVLTF. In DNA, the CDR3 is TGTACCAGCAGGCAGACAGGGGGCGCCGGGGCCAACGTCCTGACTTTC.

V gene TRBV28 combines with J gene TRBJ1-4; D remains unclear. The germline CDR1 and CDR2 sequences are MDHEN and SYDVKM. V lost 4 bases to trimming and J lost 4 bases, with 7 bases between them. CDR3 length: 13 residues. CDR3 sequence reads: CASSYTFNEKLFF. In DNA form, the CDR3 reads TGTGCCAGCAGTTATACCTTTAATGAAAAACTGTTTTTT.

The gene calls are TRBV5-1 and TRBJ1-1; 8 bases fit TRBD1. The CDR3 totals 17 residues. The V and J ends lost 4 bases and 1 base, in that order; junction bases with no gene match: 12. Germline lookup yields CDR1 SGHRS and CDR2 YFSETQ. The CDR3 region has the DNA TGCGCCAGCAGCAGAGGACAGGGAGGAGTGAAGAACACTGAAGCTTTCTTT. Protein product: CASSRGQGGVKNTEAFF. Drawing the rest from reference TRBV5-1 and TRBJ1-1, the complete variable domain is KAGVTQTPRYLIKTRGQQVTLSCSPISGHRSVSWYQQTPGQGLQFLFEYFSETQRNKGNFPGRFSGRQFSNSRSEMNVSTLELGDSALYLCASSRGQGGVKNTEAFFGQGTRLTVV.

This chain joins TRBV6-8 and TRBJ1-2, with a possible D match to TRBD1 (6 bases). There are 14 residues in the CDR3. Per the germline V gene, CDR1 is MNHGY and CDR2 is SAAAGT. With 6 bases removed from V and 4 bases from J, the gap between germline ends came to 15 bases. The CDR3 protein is CASRRGAGLYGYTF. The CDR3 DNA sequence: TGTGCCAGCAGGAGGGGGGCGGGGCTCTATGGCTACACCTTC.

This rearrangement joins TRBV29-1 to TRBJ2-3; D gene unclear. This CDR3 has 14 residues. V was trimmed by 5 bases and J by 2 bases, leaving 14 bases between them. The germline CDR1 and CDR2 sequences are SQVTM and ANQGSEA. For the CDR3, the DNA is TGCAGCGTTCTTCTTGGAGCTTCCACAGATACGCAGTATTTT. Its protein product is CSVLLGASTDTQYF.

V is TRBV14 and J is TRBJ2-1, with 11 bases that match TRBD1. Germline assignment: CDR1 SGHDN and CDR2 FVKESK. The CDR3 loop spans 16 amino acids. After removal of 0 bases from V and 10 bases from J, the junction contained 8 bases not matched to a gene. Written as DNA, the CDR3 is TGTGCCAGCAGCCAAGATTGGGGGACAGGGGGACAGGAGCAGTTCTTC. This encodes CASSQDWGTGGQEQFF.

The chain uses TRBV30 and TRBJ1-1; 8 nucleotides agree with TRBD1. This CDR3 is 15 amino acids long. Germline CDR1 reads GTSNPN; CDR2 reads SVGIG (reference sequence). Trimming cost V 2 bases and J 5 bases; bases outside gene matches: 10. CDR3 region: CAWSTGGARATEAFF. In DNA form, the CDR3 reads TGTGCCTGGAGTACAGGGGGTGCCCGAGCGACTGAAGCTTTCTTT.

CDR3 sequence reads: CAWSDQLPDEKLFF. Written as DNA, the CDR3 is TGTGCCTGGAGTGACCAATTACCGGATGAAAAACTGTTTTTT. This chain links TRBV30 with TRBJ1-4; D gene ambiguous. This CDR3 region has 14 residues. Per the germline V gene, CDR1 is GTSNPN and CDR2 is SVGIG (reference sequence). The V end was cut by 1 base, the J end by 6 bases, with 12 bases between.

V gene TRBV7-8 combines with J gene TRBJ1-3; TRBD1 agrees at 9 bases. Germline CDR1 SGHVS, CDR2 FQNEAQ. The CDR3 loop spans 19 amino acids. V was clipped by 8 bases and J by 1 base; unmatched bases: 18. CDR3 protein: CASGTPGQGPTGSGNTIYF. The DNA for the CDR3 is TGTGCCAGCGGGACTCCGGGACAGGGACCTACTGGGTCTGGAAACACCATATATTTT.

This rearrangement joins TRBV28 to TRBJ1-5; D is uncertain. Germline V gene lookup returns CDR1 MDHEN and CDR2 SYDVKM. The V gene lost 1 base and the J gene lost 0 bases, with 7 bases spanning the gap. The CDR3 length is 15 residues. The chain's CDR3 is CASSLSGGSNQPQHF. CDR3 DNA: TGTGCCAGCAGTTTATCAGGTGGTAGCAATCAGCCCCAGCATTTT.

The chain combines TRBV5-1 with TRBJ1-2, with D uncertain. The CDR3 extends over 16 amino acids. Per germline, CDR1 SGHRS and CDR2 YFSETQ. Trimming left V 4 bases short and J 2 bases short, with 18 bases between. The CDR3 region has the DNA TGCGCCAGCAGCCCGCAAATGGCAGTGGGGAACTATGGCTACACCTTC. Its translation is CASSPQMAVGNYGYTF. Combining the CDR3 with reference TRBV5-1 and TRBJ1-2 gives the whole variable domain KAGVTQTPRYLIKTRGQQVTLSCSPISGHRSVSWYQQTPGQGLQFLFEYFSETQRNKGNFPGRFSGRQFSNSRSEMNVSTLELGDSALYLCASSPQMAVGNYGYTFGSGTRLTVV.

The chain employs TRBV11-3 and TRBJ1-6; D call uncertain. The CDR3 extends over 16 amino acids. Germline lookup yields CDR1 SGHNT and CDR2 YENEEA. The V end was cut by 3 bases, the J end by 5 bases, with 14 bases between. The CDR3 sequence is CASSLLSVHDNSPLHF. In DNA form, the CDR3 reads TGTGCCAGCAGCTTGCTTAGTGTGCACGATAATTCACCCCTCCACTTT.

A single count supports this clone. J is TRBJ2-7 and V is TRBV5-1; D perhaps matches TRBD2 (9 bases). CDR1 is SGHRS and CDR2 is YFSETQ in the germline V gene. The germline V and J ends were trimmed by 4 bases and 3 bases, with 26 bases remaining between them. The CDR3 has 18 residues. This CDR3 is CASSPAGGGGVPHYEQYF. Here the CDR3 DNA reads TGCGCCAGCAGCCCCGCAGGGGGCGGGGGGGTGCCTCACTACGAGCAGTACTTC. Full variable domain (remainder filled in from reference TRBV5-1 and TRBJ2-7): KAGVTQTPRYLIKTRGQQVTLSCSPISGHRSVSWYQQTPGQGLQFLFEYFSETQRNKGNFPGRFSGRQFSNSRSEMNVSTLELGDSALYLCASSPAGGGGVPHYEQYFGPGTRLTVT.

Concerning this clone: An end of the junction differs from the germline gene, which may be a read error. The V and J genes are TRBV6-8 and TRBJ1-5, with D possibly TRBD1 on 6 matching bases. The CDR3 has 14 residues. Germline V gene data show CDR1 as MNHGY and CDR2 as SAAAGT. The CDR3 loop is CASRARGKEQLQHF. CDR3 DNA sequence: TGTGCCAGCAGAGCCAGGGGTAAGGAACAGCTCCAGCATTTT.

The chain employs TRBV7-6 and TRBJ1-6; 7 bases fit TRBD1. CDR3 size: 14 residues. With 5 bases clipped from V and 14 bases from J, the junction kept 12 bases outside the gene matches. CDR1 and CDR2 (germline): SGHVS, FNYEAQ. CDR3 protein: CASSQAGTDSALHF. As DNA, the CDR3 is TGTGCCAGCAGCCAAGCCGGGACAGATTCGGCCCTCCACTTT.

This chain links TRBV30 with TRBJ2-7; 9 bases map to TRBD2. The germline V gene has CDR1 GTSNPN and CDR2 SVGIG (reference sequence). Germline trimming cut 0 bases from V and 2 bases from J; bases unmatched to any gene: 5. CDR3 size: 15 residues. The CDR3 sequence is CAWSVAGGRTYEQYF. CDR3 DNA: TGTGCCTGGAGTGTAGCGGGGGGTCGAACCTACGAGCAGTACTTC.